This T cell receptor beta chain was documented in a study of blood T cells in healthy people across ages (dated by TCRdb to between 2015 and 2016). Background for the entire study: Template switching captured roughly one uniquely barcoded TCR beta cDNA molecule per two T cells in model experiments. The study analyzed two additional independent replicas of 1 million unique cDNA reads from the same blood draw for two donors, one aged 18 to 30 and one aged 80 or older. To avoid experimental bias, donors of different ages were distributed randomly across sequencing lanes. Donors were grouped into four age groups: young (average roughly 15 years), middle-aged (less than 40), aged (about 59) and long-lived (approximately 75). Using deep sequencing normalized with unique cDNA molecular identifiers, the study measured how TCR beta repertoire diversity changes with age.

Systemically healthy Caucasian individuals from Russia, 39 in total and aged roughly 6 to 100 years, were included as donors. Each donor gave approximately 10 milliliters of peripheral blood, collected into EDTA-treated Vacutainer tubes. Ficoll-Paque density-gradient centrifugation was used to isolate PBMCs, with at least 6 million per sample. Trizol reagent was used to extract total RNA from PBMCs, with at least 6 micrograms per sample. The percentages of naive CD45RAhigh/CD27high T cells were determined by flow cytometry on a PBMC aliquot from every donor. Libraries were built with 5' RACE. Sequencing used an Illumina HiSeq 2500. A second PCR of roughly 6 to 11 cycles was run with a J-beta primer mix and a sample-barcoded 5' primer. Each TCR beta cDNA molecule received a unique molecular identifier from a template-switch 5' adaptor carrying 12 random nucleotides. Each sample yielded at least 2.5 million CDR3-containing paired-end reads. First-strand cDNA synthesis was performed from all RNA using the Mint cDNA synthesis kit, with priming by a TRBC-specific oligonucleotide. All cDNA was treated with uracil-DNA glycosylase and then went through a first 18-cycle PCR with the universal primers M1SS and BC2_uni_R. On the authors' methods: For normalization, 1 million high-quality reads, each with a distinct molecular identifier, were randomly selected from each sample. Reads with shared molecular identifiers were discarded instead of being binned into consensus sequences. CDR3 identification, clonotype clustering and error correction used MiTCR with a Q25 quality threshold and the strictest error-elimination algorithm. Lower-bound total TCR beta diversity was estimated with a nonparametric unseen species model using Euler transformation. In-frame beta chains were kept once TCRdb had trimmed the public reads at Q25 with fastp and called clones with MiXCR. One record per CDR3 amino acid sequence lists the most common genes and DNA. The V and J calls shown here were made by TCRdb, not taken from the authors' results. A total of about 1,400,000 distinct CDR3 sequences appear in this sample, around 39% of them only once. The ten largest clones represent approximately 7.9% of the sample.

CDR1 and CDR2 are drawn from the germline V gene (reference sequence): MNHEY, SMNVEV. The CDR3, from cysteine to phenylalanine, totals 13 residues. The DNA shown is the 39-base CDR3, in frame from base 1. Summary of the overall study and its limitations: Estimates of total diversity based on one million sequenced T cells were regarded as lower bounds and as underestimates. There was a strong correlation between observed TCR beta diversity and the percentage of naive T cells measured by flow cytometry. Compared with the aged group, the long-lived group had more naive CD4+ T cells, fewer expanded clones and increased TCR diversity, a pattern suggesting age selection. Observed TCR beta diversity per million T cells fell roughly linearly with age, and a significant reduction was already apparent by age roughly 40. Because the CMV infection status of the donors was unknown, age-related changes in expanded clonotypes may potentially have been confounded. Bulk unsorted PBMC profiling prevented conclusive comparison of naive and antigen-experienced compartments.

Details on this clonotype: Its antigen remains undetermined. A junction end diverges from the germline sequence, so it may reflect a read error.

The V and J genes are TRBV27 and TRBJ2-7; the D call is tentative, TRBD1 or TRBD2, as each matches 5 bases. This sequence originates from a woman under 30 in good health. Material for sequencing was blood. The CDR3 region: CASSSGPNYELYF. The base sequence is TGTGCCAGCAGCTCGGGACCCAACTACGAGCTGTACTTC.